The T cell receptor beta chain under discussion was sequenced for a study of T-cell reconstitution after alpha-beta-depleted transplantation in children. Study conclusions and caveats: Where some patients showed high TCRbeta diversity at day 60, it came from recipient T cells and thymic progenitors that had survived. Newly made T cells mostly supplied T-cell counts and diversity one year after transplant. It was reported that alpha-beta T cells came from several hundred expanded graft clones (about two months after transplant).

In the case of this clonotype: Its antigen is not known. One end of the junction does not line up with germline, which may come from a read error.

For TCRbeta, the library was prepared with unique molecular identifiers. TCRdb reanalysed the PCR reads using MiXCR and keeps one entry per CDR3 protein. The sample shows 400,000 to 550,000 distinct CDR3 sequences, over 9.5% of them seen only once. The sequence was obtained from a child younger than 10 with inherited bone marrow failure, due to receive a stem cell transplant. The sequences come from PBMCs, collected before TCRalphabeta/CD19-depleted stem cell transplant.

CDR3 DNA sequence: TGCTGTGCTAGAGTCAGTAGCGGGAGAGTCGCCTACAATGAGCAGTTCTTC. Translated, it gives CCARVSSGRVAYNEQFF. The genes are TRBV20-1 and TRBJ2-1, with 9 positions matching TRBD2. Germline V CDR1 and CDR2: DFQATT, SNEGSKA (reference sequence). This CDR3 comprises 17 residues.